Listed below are T cell receptor beta chains from one sample, sequenced in a study of tumor-infiltrating lymphocytes in primary liver carcinoma. TCRdb re-analysed the multiplex PCR reads in MiXCR, keeping a single row per CDR3 protein. Among approximately 73,000 distinct CDR3 sequences listed, about 64% were seen once. The sample taken for sequencing was liver tumor tissue from sampling region 4. These receptors all stem from an older woman with primary liver carcinoma and hepatitis B virus infection. CDR3s include the opening cysteine and the closing phenylalanine or tryptophan. Fields, in order: clone size, D gene, J gene, V gene, CDR3 protein, CDR3 DNA. The D gene is left open where the match is weak. Part of the rows lack a size; the others show once, few, many or a class for expanded clones.

clone size: many
D gene: NA
J gene: TRBJ2-1
V gene: TRBV5-4
CDR3 protein: CASSLVQGASDEQFF
CDR3 DNA: TGTGCCAGCAGCTTGGTTCAGGGCGCTTCGGATGAGCAGTTCTTC

clone size: NA
D gene: NA
J gene: TRBJ2-1
V gene: TRBV12-3/TRBV12-4
CDR3 protein: CTSSRVKGGYNEQFF
CDR3 DNA: TGTACCAGCAGTAGGGTTAAGGGGGGTTACAATGAGCAGTTCTTC

clone size: few
D gene: NA
J gene: TRBJ2-5
V gene: TRBV11-3
CDR3 protein: CASIFSGFQETQYF
CDR3 DNA: TGTGCCAGCATCTTTAGCGGATTCCAAGAGACCCAGTACTTC

clone size: once
D gene: NA
J gene: TRBJ2-3
V gene: TRBV7-3
CDR3 protein: CASSVPPTAASTDTQYF
CDR3 DNA: TGTGCCAGCAGCGTACCACCGACCGCAGCTAGTACAGATACGCAGTATTTT

clone size: NA
D gene: NA
J gene: TRBJ1-1
V gene: TRBV6-6
CDR3 protein: CASNYDLLRNTEAFF
CDR3 DNA: TGTGCCAGCAATTATGATCTACTTCGGAACACTGAAGCTTTCTTT

clone size: NA
D gene: NA
J gene: TRBJ2-7
V gene: TRBV12-3/TRBV12-4
CDR3 protein: CASSPTSCEQYF
CDR3 DNA: TGTGCCAGCAGCCCGACTAGTTGCGAGCAGTACTTC

clone size: NA
D gene: NA
J gene: TRBJ2-5
V gene: TRBV5-1
CDR3 protein: CASRAAGTQYF
CDR3 DNA: TGCGCCAGCAGGGCCGCCGGGACCCAGTATTTC

clone size: NA
D gene: NA
J gene: TRBJ2-3
V gene: TRBV6-1
CDR3 protein: CASTVTETDTQYF
CDR3 DNA: TGTGCCAGCACGGTGACCGAGACAGATACACAGTATTTT

clone size: NA
D gene: TRBD2
J gene: TRBJ2-3
V gene: TRBV6-5
CDR3 protein: CASRGGERADTQYF
CDR3 DNA: TGTGCCAGCCGGGGAGGGGAGCGCGCAGATACACAGTATTTT

clone size: NA
D gene: TRBD1
J gene: TRBJ2-7
V gene: TRBV29-1
CDR3 protein: CSVELTGTPCEQYF
CDR3 DNA: TGCAGCGTTGAATTGACAGGGACCCCCTGCGAGCAGTATTTC

clone size: NA
D gene: NA
J gene: TRBJ2-7
V gene: TRBV5-6
CDR3 protein: CATSLIGASYELYF
CDR3 DNA: TGTGCCACCAGCTTGATCGGGGCCTCCTACGAGCTGTACTTC

clone size: NA
D gene: TRBD2
J gene: TRBJ2-1
V gene: TRBV29-1
CDR3 protein: CSVLGGRAVDEQLF
CDR3 DNA: TGCAGCGTGCTGGGCGGGAGGGCCGTCGATGAGCAGTTATTC

clone size: NA
D gene: TRBD1
J gene: TRBJ1-5
V gene: TRBV2
CDR3 protein: CASNALSGTGLDQPQHF
CDR3 DNA: TGTGCCAGCAACGCTCTCTCCGGGACAGGGCTTGATCAGCCCCAGCATTTT

clone size: NA
D gene: NA
J gene: TRBJ2-1
V gene: TRBV11-3
CDR3 protein: CASSSGASWKLEQFF
CDR3 DNA: TGTGCCAGCAGCTCAGGAGCTAGCTGGAAGCTTGAGCAGTTCTTC

clone size: NA
D gene: NA
J gene: TRBJ2-7
V gene: TRBV29-1
CDR3 protein: CNVKRGTYEQYF
CDR3 DNA: TGCAATGTTAAGAGGGGGACCTACGAGCAGTACTTC

clone size: NA
D gene: NA
J gene: TRBJ2-3
V gene: TRBV28
CDR3 protein: CASTPGGAYTNTQYF
CDR3 DNA: TGTGCCAGCACCCCCGGCGGGGCCTACACAAATACGCAGTATTTT

clone size: NA
D gene: NA
J gene: TRBJ1-2
V gene: TRBV6-6
CDR3 protein: CASIQTRGNTF
CDR3 DNA: TGTGCCAGCATTCAGACAAGGGGTAACACCTTC

clone size: many
D gene: NA
J gene: TRBJ2-2
V gene: TRBV10-2
CDR3 protein: CATRGQLNTGELFF
CDR3 DNA: TGCGCCACCAGAGGACAGTTGAACACCGGGGAGCTGTTTTTT

clone size: NA
D gene: NA
J gene: TRBJ1-5
V gene: TRBV6-2/TRBV6-3
CDR3 protein: CASSYASTDTQHF
CDR3 DNA: TGTGCCAGCAGTTACGCAAGCACAGATACGCAGCATTTT